This T cell receptor (beta chain) was obtained from a study of blood T cell repertoires in COVID-19. Overall study: COVID-19 samples from acute and convalescent phases originated in the United States, Italy and Spain. PBMCs, B-cell-depleted T cells, or T cells were the source of the cDNA or gDNA that made up the material.

Methods used by the authors: Estimation of nucleated cell counts relied on the amplification of reference gene primers. Only in-frame clones appear in the TCRdb table, and some are missing; sequencing was by immunoSEQ multiplex PCR. For V, J and clone size, that table is used; D and trimming come from the DNA. The sample consists of hundreds of thousands of clones, under 90% of them appearing once. The germline V gene encodes CDR1 LNHNV and CDR2 YYDKDF (reference sequence). Trimming stripped 0 bases from V and 4 bases from J, with 15 bases between. The CDR3 is 16 amino acids. The chain couples TRBV15 to TRBJ1-2, with D maybe TRBD1 (6 bases). Sequenced: peripheral blood. The TCR comes from a woman aged 40-49 years with active or convalescent COVID-19. The CDR3 region has the DNA TGTGCCACCAGCAGAGATTCTTGGACAGAGTCCTATGGCTACACCTTC. This translates into CATSRDSWTESYGYTF.